This T cell receptor beta chain was captured by sequencing in a study of T cell responses to AZD1222 COVID-19 vaccine. Study as a whole: Second-dose intervals near 4 or 12 weeks were combined. Study-wide results and limits: Clonal diversity may have been underestimated in mostly white British donors.

Generated by immunoSEQ multiplex PCR, the TCRdb table keeps only in-frame clones and is missing some. The data show 100,000 to 150,000 clones, with 65% to 90% seen just once and 20% to 25% held by the top ten. Deletions cut 1 base from V and 11 bases from J, with 11 bases between. The CDR3 extends over 12 amino acids. CDR1 and CDR2 from the germline V gene are SEHNR and FQNEAQ (reference sequence). On this clone itself: Antigen unknown.

The TCR comes from an adult in good health. The sample consisted of peripheral blood, taken on day 0 of AZD1222 vaccination. The V call is TRBV7-9, the J call TRBJ1-1; maybe TRBD1 (6 bases). The CDR3 DNA reads as TGTGCCAGCAGCTTAGGTCCAGGGGCCGCTTTCTTT. This translates into CASSLGPGAAFF.